These 9 T cell receptor beta chains were all obtained from the same sample, sequenced in a study of blood T cell repertoires in COVID-19 (dated by TCRdb to 2018 to 2021). Library prep was done by the immunoSEQ multiplex PCR assay. The clones in this table, taken by TCRdb from immuneACCESS, are in-frame only. Not every clone is retained; where verified, under half of the shortfall comes from an unresolved V gene, and the cause of the rest is unknown. Counted in this sample were around 160,000 clones; around 86% of them appeared once. Together, the top ten hold roughly 8.2% of the sample. The sequencing sample was made of peripheral blood. These receptors all stem from a man aged 60 to 69 with acute or convalescent COVID-19.

This sequence joins TRBV3-1 (or the pseudogene TRBV3-2) and TRBJ2-2; no reliable D call. Germline CDR1 LGHDT, CDR2 YNNKEL (reference sequence). V was trimmed by 2 bases and J by 7 bases, leaving 11 bases between them. The CDR3 covers 14 residues. CDR3 in DNA: TGTGCCAGCAGCCAACTCGACTCCGGCGGGGAGCTGTTTTTT. It yields the protein CASSQLDSGGELFF.

As to this clone: This same CDR3 is encoded by further DNA sequences in the sample. The V call is TRBV2, the J call TRBJ1-2; 8 bases line up with TRBD1. This CDR3 spans 13 amino acids. Germline V CDR1 and CDR2: SNHLY, FYNNEI. V shed 3 bases, J shed 8 bases, and the junction held 5 bases outside the gene matches. The CDR3 nucleotides are TGTGCCAGCAGTGAGGACAGGGAAGGGGGCTACACCTTC. Its protein product is CASSEDREGGYTF.

In this sample, this clone turned up a few times. This chain links TRBV6-5 with TRBJ1-5; TRBD1 matches at 7 bases. The CDR3 length is 16 residues. Looked up from germline, CDR1 is MNHEY and CDR2 is SVGAGI. V lost 2 bases and J lost 7; bases outside the gene matches: 11. The CDR3 loop reads CASSYNVPPRGQPQHF. In DNA, the CDR3 is TGTGCCAGCAGTTACAACGTCCCTCCCAGGGGGCAGCCCCAGCATTTT.

In its sample, this clone was seen once. V and J are TRBV11-1 and TRBJ2-7; 7 bases align to TRBD2. With 1 base clipped from V and 1 base from J, the junction kept 4 bases outside the gene matches. The CDR3 loop spans 15 amino acids. Germline CDR1 is SGHAT and CDR2 is FQDESV (reference sequence). As DNA, the CDR3 is TGTGCCAGCAGCTTAGACCCCGGGAGGTCCTACGAGCAGTACTTC. Translation: CASSLDPGRSYEQYF.

V and J are TRBV7-9 and TRBJ2-6; possibly TRBD2 for D (5 bases). The ends were cut back, 5 bases at V and 4 bases at J, with 15 bases in the middle. The CDR3 runs to 16 residues. Germline V gene sequence: CDR1 SEHNR, CDR2 FQNEAQ (reference sequence). Here the CDR3 reads CASSPPTGYGANVLTF. The CDR3 nucleotides are TGTGCCAGCAGCCCCCCCACGGGGTACGGGGCCAACGTCCTGACTTTC.

The V and J genes are TRBV7-9 and TRBJ1-2; 10 bases line up with TRBD1. This CDR3 comprises 14 residues. Germline values: CDR1 SEHNR, CDR2 FQNEAQ (reference sequence). The junction had 7 bases not matched to a gene; V was cut back by 4 bases and J by 8 bases. The CDR3 nucleotides are TGTGCCAGCAGCTCTAGTGGACAGGGGGAAGGCTACACCTTC. As protein: CASSSSGQGEGYTF. Supplemented by reference TRBV7-9 and TRBJ1-2, the full variable domain reads DTGVSQNPRHKITKRGQNVTFRCDPISEHNRLYWYRQTLGQGPEFLTYFQNEAQLEKSRLLSDRFSAERPKGSFSTLEIQRTEQGDSAMYLCASSSSGQGEGYTFGSGTRLTVV.

The gene calls are TRBV11-2 and TRBJ2-7, with D possibly matching TRBD2 (5 bases). The germline gives CDR1 SGHAT, CDR2 FQNNGV. This CDR3 has 14 amino acids. The V end was cut by 4 bases, the J end by 5 bases, with 15 bases between. CDR3 nucleotide sequence: TGTGCCAGCAGCTCCTTAGCGAGGGCCCACGAGCAGTACTTC. Translating gives CASSSLARAHEQYF.

V gene TRBV5-1 combines with J gene TRBJ2-3, with TRBD2 as a possible D gene (7 bases). There are 14 residues in the CDR3. V lost 0 bases to trimming and J lost 6 bases, with 11 bases between them. From germline, CDR1 is SGHRS and CDR2 YFSETQ. The DNA for the CDR3 is TGCGCCAGCAGCTTGGAAGGGGGAGGGGATACGCAGTATTTT. It translates to CASSLEGGGDTQYF.

The rearrangement uses TRBV5-1 and TRBJ2-3; 8 nucleotides align to TRBD2. CDR3 size: 15 residues. Germline V lookup: CDR1 SGHRS, CDR2 YFSETQ. V trimming: 0 bases; J trimming: 3 bases; junction bases outside the gene matches: 3. CDR3 sequence reads: CASSLEAGGTDTQYF. The DNA of the CDR3 is TGCGCCAGCAGCTTGGAGGCGGGGGGTACAGATACGCAGTATTTT.